This TCR beta chain was sequenced in a study of cytomegalovirus exposure and HLA in healthy donors. Study-level information: Among several hundred genotyped donors, around 80% fell in the Caucasian-associated ancestry cluster.

The PCR had 60 Vbeta and 13 Jbeta primers. Repertoires were generated with immunoSEQ multiplex PCR, while TCRdb's copy carries only in-frame clones and drops some. This sample yields some 120,000 clones, of which 65% to 80% are seen a single time; around 5% belongs to the top ten. The germline CDR1 and CDR2 sequences are SGDLS and YYNGEE. The CDR3 consists of 14 residues. Trimming removed 7 bases from V and 3 bases from J, with 13 bases in between. This clone has more than one count but fewer than ten. No antigen is known for it. Study conclusions and caveats: Common viral pathogens seemed to be connected with several of the most significant clusters, according to a later analysis. Cytomegalovirus association was listed for about 180 TCR beta chains.

The receptor was derived from a man aged 25 to 40 in good health and CMV-seropositive. Specimen: PBMCs. The chain joins TRBV9 to TRBJ2-2, with D tentatively TRBD1 (6 bases). The CDR3 DNA follows: TGTGCCAGCGGCAATGAGGGGGACACCGGGGAGCTGTTTTTT. This encodes CASGNEGDTGELFF.